The present T cell receptor beta chain was sequenced within a study of cytomegalovirus exposure and HLA in healthy donors. Germline CDR1 MNHEY, CDR2 SMNVEV (reference sequence). The CDR3 loop spans 12 amino acids. V shed 11 bases, J shed 8 bases, and the junction held 11 bases outside the gene matches. The primer mix had 60 Vbeta and 13 Jbeta primers. Authors' data handling: Unique TCR beta chains totaled some 80 million in a later count, with around 11 million of them shared. Using immunoSEQ multiplex PCR, the repertoire was profiled, and TCRdb retains in-frame clones only, with some absent. V, J and clone size derive from that table, while D and trimming were established from the DNA sequence. The sample lists 85,000 to 120,000 clones, approximately 87% seen once, with 2.6% in the top ten.

The receptor was isolated from a man aged 35-49 years in good health and CMV-seronegative. The chain employs TRBV27 and TRBJ1-2; 7 nucleotides match TRBD1. The sample consisted of PBMCs. The CDR3 reads CALQGVIRGYTF. The CDR3 DNA reads as TGTGCCCTGCAGGGGGTAATTAGGGGCTACACCTTC.